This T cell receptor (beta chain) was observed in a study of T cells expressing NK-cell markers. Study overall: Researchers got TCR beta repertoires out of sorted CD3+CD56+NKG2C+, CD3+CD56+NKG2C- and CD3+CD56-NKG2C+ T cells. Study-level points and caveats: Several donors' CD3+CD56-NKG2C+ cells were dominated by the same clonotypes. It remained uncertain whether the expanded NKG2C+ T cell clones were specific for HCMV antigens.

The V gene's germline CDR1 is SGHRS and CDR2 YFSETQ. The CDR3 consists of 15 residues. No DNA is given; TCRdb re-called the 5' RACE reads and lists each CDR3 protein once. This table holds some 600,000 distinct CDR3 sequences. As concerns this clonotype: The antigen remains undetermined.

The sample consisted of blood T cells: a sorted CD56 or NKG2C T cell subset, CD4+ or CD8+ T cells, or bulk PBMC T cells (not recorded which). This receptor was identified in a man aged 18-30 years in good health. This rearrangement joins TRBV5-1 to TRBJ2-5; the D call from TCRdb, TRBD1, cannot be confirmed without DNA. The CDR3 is CASSSEFPGEETQYF. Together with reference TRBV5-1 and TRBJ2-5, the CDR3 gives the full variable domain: KAGVTQTPRYLIKTRGQQVTLSCSPISGHRSVSWYQQTPGQGLQFLFEYFSETQRNKGNFPGRFSGRQFSNSRSEMNVSTLELGDSALYLCASSSEFPGEETQYFGPGTRLLVL.